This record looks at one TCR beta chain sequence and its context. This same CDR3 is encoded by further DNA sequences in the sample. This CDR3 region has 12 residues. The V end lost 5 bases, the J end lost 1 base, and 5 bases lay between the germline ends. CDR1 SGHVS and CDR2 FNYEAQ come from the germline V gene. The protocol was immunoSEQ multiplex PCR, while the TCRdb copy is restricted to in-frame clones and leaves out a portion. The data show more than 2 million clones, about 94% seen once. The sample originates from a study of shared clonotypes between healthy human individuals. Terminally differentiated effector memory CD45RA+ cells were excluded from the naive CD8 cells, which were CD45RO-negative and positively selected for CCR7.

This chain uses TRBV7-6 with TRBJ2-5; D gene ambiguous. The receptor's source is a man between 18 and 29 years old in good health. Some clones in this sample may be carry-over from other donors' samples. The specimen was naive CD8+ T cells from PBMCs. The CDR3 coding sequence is TGTGCCAGCAGCCCGCCCCAAGAGACCCAGTACTTC. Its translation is CASSPPQETQYF. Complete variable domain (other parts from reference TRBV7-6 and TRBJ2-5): GAGVSQSPRYKVTKRGQDVALRCDPISGHVSLYWYRQALGQGPEFLTYFNYEAQQDKSGLPNDRFSAERPEGSISTLTIQRTEQRDSAMYRCASSPPQETQYFGPGTRLLVL.